A single sample is the source of the 4 T cell receptor beta chains below, sequenced in a study of blood T cells in healthy people across ages. Primers used in a second PCR of roughly 7 to 12 cycles were a sample-barcoded 5' primer and a J-beta primer mix. TCRdb used MiXCR to reprocess the 5' RACE reads, holding one entry per CDR3 protein. This table holds more than 1 million distinct CDR3 sequences, 40% to 55% found once. Material for sequencing was blood. The receptors here all came from a woman aged 60 to 75 in good health.

V gene TRBV10-3 combines with J gene TRBJ2-7, with 10 bases identical to TRBD1. Germline CDR1 and CDR2: ENHRY and SYGVKD. CDR3 length equals 15 residues. J was trimmed by 1 base and V by 6 bases; bases with no gene match: 6. The DNA of the CDR3 is TGTGCCATCAGAGCCGGGACAGGGGTTTCCTACGAGCAGTACTTC. It encodes CAIRAGTGVSYEQYF.

A single count supports this clonotype. The rearrangement joins TRBV6-5 to TRBJ2-5; the match to TRBD2 covers 8 bases. V gave up 5 bases and J gave up 5 bases; unmatched junction bases: 4. Germline-derived CDR1 and CDR2 are MNHEY and SVGAGI. The CDR3 spans 13 residues. DNA of the CDR3: TGTGCCAGCAGTAGCGGGAGCCCTGAGACCCAGTACTTC. It encodes CASSSGSPETQYF.

The chain has TRBV9 and TRBJ2-1; D gene uncertain. The J call may be in error: the DNA end matches TRBJ2-7 better. Germline CDR1 reads SGDLS; CDR2 reads YYNGEE. The CDR3 extends over 12 amino acids. The CDR3 region has the DNA TGTGCCAGCAGCGGGCGTTACAATGAGCAGTACTTC. Its translation: CASSGRYNEQYF.

This clonotype was counted a few times. The chain has TRBV7-6 and TRBJ2-1; 14 bases are shared with TRBD2. V lost 5 bases, J lost 8 bases, and 17 bases stayed unmatched. Germline CDR1 SGHVS, CDR2 FNYEAQ. The CDR3 length is 19 residues. The CDR3 reads CASSPRIGTSGSRGDEQFF. Here the CDR3 DNA reads TGTGCCAGCAGCCCAAGGATTGGGACTAGCGGGAGCAGAGGGGATGAGCAGTTCTTC.